Described below is a single T cell receptor (beta chain) sequence and its context. This specimen comes from a study of blood T cell repertoires in COVID-19. Study summary: Whether acute or convalescent, the COVID-19 samples came from the United States, Italy and Spain. Sample material is recorded as cDNA or gDNA derived from T cells, B-cell-depleted T cells, or PBMCs.

In the original analysis: Nucleated cell counts were estimated from reference gene primer amplification. Sequenced by immunoSEQ multiplex PCR; TCRdb stores in-frame clones only, minus some. D and trimming were read from the DNA, whereas the V and J calls and clone size are those reported in that table. The sample shows around 96,000 clones, over 90% of them seen only once. J was trimmed by 3 bases and V by 1 base; bases with no gene match: 10. The CDR3 length is 17 residues. CDR1 and CDR2 (germline): SGHVS, FNYEAQ. This clonotype originated in a human donor with active COVID-19. The donor label of this sample is uncertain. The sample comprised peripheral blood. The V and J genes are TRBV7-6 and TRBJ2-7, with 9 bases matching TRBD2. The CDR3 protein is CASSLGGISGSVYEQYF. For the CDR3, the DNA is TGTGCCAGCAGCTTAGGAGGTATTAGCGGGAGTGTCTACGAGCAGTACTTC. The full variable domain, in which reference TRBV7-6 and TRBJ2-7 provide the parts outside the CDR3, is GAGVSQSPRYKVTKRGQDVALRCDPISGHVSLYWYRQALGQGPEFLTYFNYEAQQDKSGLPNDRFSAERPEGSISTLTIQRTEQRDSAMYRCASSLGGISGSVYEQYFGPGTRLTVT.